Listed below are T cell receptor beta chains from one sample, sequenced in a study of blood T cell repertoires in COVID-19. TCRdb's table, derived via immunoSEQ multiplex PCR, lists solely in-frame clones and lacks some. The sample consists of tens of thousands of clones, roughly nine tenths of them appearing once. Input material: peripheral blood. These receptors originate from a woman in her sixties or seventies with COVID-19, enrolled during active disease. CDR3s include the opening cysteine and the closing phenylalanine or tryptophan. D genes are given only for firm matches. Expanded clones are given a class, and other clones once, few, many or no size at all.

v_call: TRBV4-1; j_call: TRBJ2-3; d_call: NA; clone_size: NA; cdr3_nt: TGCGCCAGCAGCCAAGGGGGGGGCACAGATACGCAGTATTTT; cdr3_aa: CASSQGGGTDTQYF
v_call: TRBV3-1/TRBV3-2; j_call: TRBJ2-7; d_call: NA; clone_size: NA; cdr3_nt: TGTGCCAGCAGCCAAGAGGGCAACGAGCAGTACTTC; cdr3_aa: CASSQEGNEQYF
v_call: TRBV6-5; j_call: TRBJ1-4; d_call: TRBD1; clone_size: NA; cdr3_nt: TGTGCCAGCAGCGCCGAAGGACAGGGACACGAAAAACTGTTTTTT; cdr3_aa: CASSAEGQGHEKLFF
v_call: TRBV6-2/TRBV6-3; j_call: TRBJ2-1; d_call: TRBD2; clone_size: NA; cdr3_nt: TGTGCCAGCAGTTACCCGACTAGCGGGAGGGGAAACAATGAGCAGTTCTTC; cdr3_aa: CASSYPTSGRGNNEQFF
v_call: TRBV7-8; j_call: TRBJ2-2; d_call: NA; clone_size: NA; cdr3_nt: TGTGCCAGCAGCCCTATATTGGACACCGGGGAGCTGTTTTTT; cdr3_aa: CASSPILDTGELFF
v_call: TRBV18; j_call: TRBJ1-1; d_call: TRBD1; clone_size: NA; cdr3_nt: TGTGCCAGCTCACCAAGGACAGGGGGGAACACTGAAGCTTTCTTT; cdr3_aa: CASSPRTGGNTEAFF
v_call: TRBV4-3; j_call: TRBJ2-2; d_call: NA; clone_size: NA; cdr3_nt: TGCGCCAGCAGCCAAAAACTGTCGTCTGGCAGGGCCCCGAACACCGGGGAGCTGTTTTTT; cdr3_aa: CASSQKLSSGRAPNTGELFF
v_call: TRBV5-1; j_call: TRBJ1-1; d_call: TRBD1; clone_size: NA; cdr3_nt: TGCGCCAGCAGCGGGACAGGCGCCACCACTGAAGCTTTCTTT; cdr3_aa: CASSGTGATTEAFF
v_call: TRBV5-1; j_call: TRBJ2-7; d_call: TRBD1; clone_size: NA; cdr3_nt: TGCGCCAGCAGCACCGGACAGGGGAAACGCGAGCAGTACTTC; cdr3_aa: CASSTGQGKREQYF
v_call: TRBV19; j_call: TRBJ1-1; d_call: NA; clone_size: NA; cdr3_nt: TGTGCCAGTCGAGACATTCTGGGGAACACTGAAGCTTTCTTT; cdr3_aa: CASRDILGNTEAFF
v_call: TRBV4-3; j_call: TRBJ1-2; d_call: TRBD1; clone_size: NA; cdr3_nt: TGCGCCAGCAGCCCAGGACAGGGGGCGGGCGGCTACACCTTC; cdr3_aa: CASSPGQGAGGYTF
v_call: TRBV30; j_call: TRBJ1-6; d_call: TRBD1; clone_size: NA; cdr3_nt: TGTGCCTGGAGTTCAACAGGGGATTCACCCCTCCACTTT; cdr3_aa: CAWSSTGDSPLHF
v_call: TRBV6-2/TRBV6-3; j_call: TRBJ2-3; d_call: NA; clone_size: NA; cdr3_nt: TGTGCCAGCAGTTACTCGAGTACGCAGTATTTT; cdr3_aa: CASSYSSTQYF
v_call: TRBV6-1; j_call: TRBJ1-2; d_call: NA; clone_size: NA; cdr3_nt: TGTGCCAGCAGTGAAGCGGGCTCAAACGACCTATATGGCTACACCTTC; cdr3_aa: CASSEAGSNDLYGYTF
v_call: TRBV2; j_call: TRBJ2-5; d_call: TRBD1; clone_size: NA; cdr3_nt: TGTGCCAGCAGTCACTTCTCTATTAACAGGGGGCGCTTCGGGACCCAGTACTTC; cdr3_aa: CASSHFSINRGRFGTQYF
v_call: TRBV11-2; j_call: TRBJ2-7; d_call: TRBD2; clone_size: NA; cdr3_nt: TGTGCCAGCAGCTTAGCGAGCGGGGGCTCCTACGAGCAGTACTTC; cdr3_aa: CASSLASGGSYEQYF
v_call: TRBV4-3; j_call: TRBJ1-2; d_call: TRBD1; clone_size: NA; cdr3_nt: TGCGCCAGCAGCCTTCTAATAGGACAGGGGGTTTATGGCTACACCTTC; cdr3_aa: CASSLLIGQGVYGYTF
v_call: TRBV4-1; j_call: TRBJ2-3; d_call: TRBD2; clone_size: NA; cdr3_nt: TGCGCCAGCAGCAAAACGTTAGCGGGAGGAGATACGCAGTATTTT; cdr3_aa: CASSKTLAGGDTQYF
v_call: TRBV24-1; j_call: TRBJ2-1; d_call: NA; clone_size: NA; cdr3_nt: TGTGCCACCAGTGATTTCTTCAATGAGCAGTTCTTC; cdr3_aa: CATSDFFNEQFF
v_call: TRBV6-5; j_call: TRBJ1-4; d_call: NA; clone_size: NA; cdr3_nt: TGTGCCAGCAGTTACTCACCGGGACTCGGTGAAAAACTGTTTTTT; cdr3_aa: CASSYSPGLGEKLFF
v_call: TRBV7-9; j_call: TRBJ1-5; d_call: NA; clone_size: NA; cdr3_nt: TGTGCCAGCAGCTTAGCCGGGTTGGCCCAGCATTTT; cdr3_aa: CASSLAGLAQHF
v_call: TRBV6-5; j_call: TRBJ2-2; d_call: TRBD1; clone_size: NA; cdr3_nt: TGTGCCAGCAGTTGGACAGGGACGGTCGGGGAGCTGTTTTTT; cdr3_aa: CASSWTGTVGELFF
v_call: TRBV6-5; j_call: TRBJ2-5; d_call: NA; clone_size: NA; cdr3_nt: TGTGCCAGCAGTTACCTGGGCAGGGCAGAGACCCAGTACTTC; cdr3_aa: CASSYLGRAETQYF
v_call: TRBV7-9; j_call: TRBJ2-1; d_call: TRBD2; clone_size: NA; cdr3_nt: TGTGCCAGCAATCGGGGGGGAAACAATGAGCAGTTCTTC; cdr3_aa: CASNRGGNNEQFF
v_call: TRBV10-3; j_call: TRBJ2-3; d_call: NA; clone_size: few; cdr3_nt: TGTGCCATCAGTGATCAGGCAGACCTCACAGATACGCAGTATTTT; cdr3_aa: CAISDQADLTDTQYF
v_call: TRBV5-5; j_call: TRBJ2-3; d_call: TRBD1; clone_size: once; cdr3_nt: TGTGCCAGCAGTTCCCTGGACAGGGCAGATACGCAGTATTTT; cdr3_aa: CASSSLDRADTQYF
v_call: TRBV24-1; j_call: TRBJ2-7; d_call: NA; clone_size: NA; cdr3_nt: TGTGCCACCAGTGATCCTCCCGGGACTGGTCTCTACGAGCAGTACTTC; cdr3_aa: CATSDPPGTGLYEQYF
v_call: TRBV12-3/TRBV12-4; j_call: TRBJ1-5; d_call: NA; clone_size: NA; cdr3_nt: TGTGCCAGCAGTTTTCAGCAGGGGCAGCCCCAGCATTTT; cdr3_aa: CASSFQQGQPQHF
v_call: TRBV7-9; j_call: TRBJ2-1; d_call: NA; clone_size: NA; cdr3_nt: TGTGCCAGCAGCTTATTTGGGACGGGGGTTTTAAATGAGCAGTTCTTC; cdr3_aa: CASSLFGTGVLNEQFF
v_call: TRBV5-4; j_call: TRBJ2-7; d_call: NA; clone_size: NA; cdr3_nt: TGTGCCAGCAGCTTGGCCGGGAGCTACGAGCAGTACTTC; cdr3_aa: CASSLAGSYEQYF
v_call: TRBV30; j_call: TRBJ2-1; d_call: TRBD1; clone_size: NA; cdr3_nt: TGTGCCTGGAGTCCAGGGGGCTATGAGCAGTTCTTC; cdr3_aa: CAWSPGGYEQFF
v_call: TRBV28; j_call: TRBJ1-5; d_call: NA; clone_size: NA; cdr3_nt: TGTGCCAGCAGGACGGGAGGGGTAGGGAATCAGCCCCAGCATTTT; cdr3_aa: CASRTGGVGNQPQHF
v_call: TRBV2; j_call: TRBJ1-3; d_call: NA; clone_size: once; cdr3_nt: TGTGCCAGCAGTGATATGGACAACTCTGGAAACACCATATATTTT; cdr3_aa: CASSDMDNSGNTIYF
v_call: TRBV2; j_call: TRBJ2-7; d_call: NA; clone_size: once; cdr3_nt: TGTGCCAGCAGTGAGATGACAGGCCGGGACGAGCAGTACTTC; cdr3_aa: CASSEMTGRDEQYF
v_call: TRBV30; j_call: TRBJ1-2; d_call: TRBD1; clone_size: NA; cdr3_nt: TGTGCCTGGAGGATCACTACAGGGGTCCCCTATGGCTACACCTTC; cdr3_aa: CAWRITTGVPYGYTF
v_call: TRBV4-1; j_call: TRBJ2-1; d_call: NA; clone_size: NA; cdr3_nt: TGCGCCAGCAGCCTCCCACGGAGGGAAGGGTACAATGAGCAGTTCTTC; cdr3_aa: CASSLPRREGYNEQFF
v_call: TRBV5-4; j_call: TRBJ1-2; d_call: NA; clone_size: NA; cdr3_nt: TGTGCCAGCAGCTTGGCCCAAACAGTTAACTATGGCTACACCTTC; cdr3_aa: CASSLAQTVNYGYTF
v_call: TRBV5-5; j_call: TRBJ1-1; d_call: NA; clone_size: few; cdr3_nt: TGTGCCAGCAGCTTGGTAGGGCCAGGGGAAACTGAAGCTTTCTTT; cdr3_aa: CASSLVGPGETEAFF
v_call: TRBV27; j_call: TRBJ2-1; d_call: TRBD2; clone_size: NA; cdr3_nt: TGTGCCAGCAGTTTACGGGGGGGTATTGCTGAGCAGTTCTTC; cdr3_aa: CASSLRGGIAEQFF
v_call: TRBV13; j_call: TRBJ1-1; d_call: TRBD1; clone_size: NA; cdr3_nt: TGTGCCAGCAGCTTAGGGGGACAGGGGGCATCTGAAGCTTTCTTT; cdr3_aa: CASSLGGQGASEAFF
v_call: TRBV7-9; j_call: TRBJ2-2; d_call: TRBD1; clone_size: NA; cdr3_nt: TGTGCCAGCAGCCCCCGGGACAGGGGGAAGAACACCGGGGAGCTGTTTTTT; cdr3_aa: CASSPRDRGKNTGELFF
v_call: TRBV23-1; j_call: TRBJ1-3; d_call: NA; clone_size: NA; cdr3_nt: TGCGCCAGCAGTCAACCCAGCGTTTCTTCTGGAAACACCATATATTTT; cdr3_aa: CASSQPSVSSGNTIYF
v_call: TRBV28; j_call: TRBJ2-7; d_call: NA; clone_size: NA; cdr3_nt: TGTGCCAGCAGTTACAGTTCCTACGAGCAGTACTTC; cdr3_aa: CASSYSSYEQYF
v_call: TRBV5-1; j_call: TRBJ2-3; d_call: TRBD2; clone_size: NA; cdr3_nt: TGCGCCAGCAGCTTTTTTACCGGGGGGGCCGGGGATACGCAGTATTTT; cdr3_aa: CASSFFTGGAGDTQYF
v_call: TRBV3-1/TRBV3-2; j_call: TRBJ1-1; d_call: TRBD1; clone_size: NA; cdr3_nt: TGTGCCAGCAGCCAAGGGACAGGAGGGACCACTGAAGCTTTCTTT; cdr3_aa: CASSQGTGGTTEAFF
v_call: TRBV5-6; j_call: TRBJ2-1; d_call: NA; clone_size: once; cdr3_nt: TGTGCCAGCAGCCCCGGGGGGGGACAGGGCTACAATGAGCAGTTCTTC; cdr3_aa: CASSPGGGQGYNEQFF
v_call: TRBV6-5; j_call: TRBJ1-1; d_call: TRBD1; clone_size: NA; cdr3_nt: TGTGCCAGCAGTCGGGACAGTCATGAAGCTTTCTTT; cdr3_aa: CASSRDSHEAFF
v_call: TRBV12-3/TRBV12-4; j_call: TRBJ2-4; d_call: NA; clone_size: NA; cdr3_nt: TGTGCCAGCAGTTTTAGCAGAAGAAACATTCAGTACTTC; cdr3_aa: CASSFSRRNIQYF
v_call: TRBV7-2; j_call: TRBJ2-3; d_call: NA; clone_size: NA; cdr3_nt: TGTGCCAGCAGCTTAGAATGGGGCCCAGATACGCAGTATTTT; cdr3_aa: CASSLEWGPDTQYF
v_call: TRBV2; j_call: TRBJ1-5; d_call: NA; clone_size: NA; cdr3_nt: TGTGCCAGCAGTGAACAGGCTGTTAGCAATCAGCCCCAGCATTTT; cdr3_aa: CASSEQAVSNQPQHF
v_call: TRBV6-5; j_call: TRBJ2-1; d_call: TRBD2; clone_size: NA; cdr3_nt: TGTGCCAGCAGTTTCTCCGCGGGAGGACCTCCTAATGAGCAGTTCTTC; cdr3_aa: CASSFSAGGPPNEQFF